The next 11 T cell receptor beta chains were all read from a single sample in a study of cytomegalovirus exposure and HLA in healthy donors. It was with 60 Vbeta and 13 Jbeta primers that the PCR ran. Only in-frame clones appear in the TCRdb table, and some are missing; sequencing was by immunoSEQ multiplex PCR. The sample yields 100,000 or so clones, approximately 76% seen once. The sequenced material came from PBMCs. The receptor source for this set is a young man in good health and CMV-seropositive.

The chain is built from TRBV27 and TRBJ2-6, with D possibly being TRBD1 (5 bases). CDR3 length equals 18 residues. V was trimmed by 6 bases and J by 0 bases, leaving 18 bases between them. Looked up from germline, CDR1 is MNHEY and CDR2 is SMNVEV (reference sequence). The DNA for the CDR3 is TGTGCCAGCAGAGAGACAGTGGGTTTAACCTCTGGGGCCAACGTCCTGACTTTC. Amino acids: CASRETVGLTSGANVLTF.

The CDR3 spells CSVGEVNTEAFF. DNA for the CDR3: TGCAGCGTTGGGGAGGTGAACACTGAAGCTTTCTTT. The chain recombines TRBV29-1 with TRBJ1-1; D gene ambiguous. The CDR3 spans 12 residues. The germline CDR1 and CDR2 sequences are SQVTM and ANQGSEA. Trimming removed 4 bases from V and 0 bases from J, with 6 bases in between.

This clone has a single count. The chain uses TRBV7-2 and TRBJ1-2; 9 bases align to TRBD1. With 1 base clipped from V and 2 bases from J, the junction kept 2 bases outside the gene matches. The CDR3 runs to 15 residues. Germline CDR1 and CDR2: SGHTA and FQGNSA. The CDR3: CASSLVTGGNYGYTF. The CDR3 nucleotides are TGTGCCAGCAGCTTAGTGACAGGGGGAAACTATGGCTACACCTTC. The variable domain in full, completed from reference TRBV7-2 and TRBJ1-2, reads GAGVSQSPSNKVTEKGKDVELRCDPISGHTALYWYRQSLGQGLEFLIYFQGNSAPDKSGLPSDRFSAERTGGSVSTLTIQRTQQEDSAVYLCASSLVTGGNYGYTFGSGTRLTVV.

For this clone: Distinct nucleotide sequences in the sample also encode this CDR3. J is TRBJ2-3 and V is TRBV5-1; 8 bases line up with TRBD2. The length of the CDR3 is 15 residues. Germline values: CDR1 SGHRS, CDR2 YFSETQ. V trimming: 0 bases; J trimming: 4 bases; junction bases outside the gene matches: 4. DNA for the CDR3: TGCGCCAGCAGCTTGGGGCTAGCGGGTGCAGATACGCAGTATTTT. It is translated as CASSLGLAGADTQYF.

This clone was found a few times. CDR3 coding DNA: TGTGCCAGCGGGGGCAGCTCCTATAATTCACCCCTCCACTTT. It specifies CASGGSSYNSPLHF. The chain couples TRBV9 to TRBJ1-6; possibly TRBD1 for D (6 bases). The germline CDR1 and CDR2 sequences are SGDLS and YYNGEE. The CDR3 is 14 amino acids. V lost 7 bases and J 0 bases, leaving 8 bases between the germline ends.

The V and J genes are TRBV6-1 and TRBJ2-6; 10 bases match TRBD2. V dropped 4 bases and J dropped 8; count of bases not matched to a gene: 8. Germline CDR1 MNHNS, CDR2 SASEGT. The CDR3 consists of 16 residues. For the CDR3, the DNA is TGTGCCAGCAGTGCAAGTCCTAGCGGGAGCTCCAACGTCCTGACTTTC. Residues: CASSASPSGSSNVLTF.

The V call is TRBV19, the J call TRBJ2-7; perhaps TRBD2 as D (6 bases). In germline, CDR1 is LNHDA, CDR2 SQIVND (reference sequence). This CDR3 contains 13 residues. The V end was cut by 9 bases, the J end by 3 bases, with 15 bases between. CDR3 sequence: CARGRRRLYEQYF. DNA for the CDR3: TGTGCCAGGGGGAGGAGGCGCCTCTACGAGCAGTACTTC.

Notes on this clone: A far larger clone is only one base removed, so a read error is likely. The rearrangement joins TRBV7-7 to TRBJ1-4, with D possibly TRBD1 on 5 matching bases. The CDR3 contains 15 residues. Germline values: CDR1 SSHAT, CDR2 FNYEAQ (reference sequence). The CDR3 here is CASSFLRDTNEKLFF. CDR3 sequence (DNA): TGTGCTAGCAGCTTTCTCAGGGATACTAATGAAAAACTGTTTTTT.

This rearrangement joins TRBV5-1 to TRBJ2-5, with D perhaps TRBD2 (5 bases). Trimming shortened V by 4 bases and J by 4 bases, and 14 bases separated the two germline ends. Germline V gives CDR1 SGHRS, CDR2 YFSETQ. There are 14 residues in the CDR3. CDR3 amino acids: CASSPGGSPETQYF. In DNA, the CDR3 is TGCGCCAGCAGCCCGGGTGGGAGTCCAGAGACCCAGTACTTC.

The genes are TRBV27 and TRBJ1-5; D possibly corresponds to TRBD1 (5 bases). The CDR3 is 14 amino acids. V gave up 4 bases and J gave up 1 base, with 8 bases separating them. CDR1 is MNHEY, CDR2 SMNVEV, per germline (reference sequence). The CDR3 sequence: CASSWRQSNQPQHF. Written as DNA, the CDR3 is TGTGCCAGCAGTTGGCGACAGAGCAATCAGCCCCAGCATTTT.

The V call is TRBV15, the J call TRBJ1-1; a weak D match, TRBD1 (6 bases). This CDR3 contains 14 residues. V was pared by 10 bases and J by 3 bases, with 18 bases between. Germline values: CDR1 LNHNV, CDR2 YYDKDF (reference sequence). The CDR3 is CAIEQQGMDTEAFF. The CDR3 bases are TGTGCCATCGAACAACAGGGAATGGACACTGAAGCTTTCTTT.